The present T cell receptor (beta chain) was sequenced within a study of T-cell memory formation after mild COVID-19. TCRdb reanalysed the 5' RACE reads using MiXCR and keeps one entry per CDR3 protein. The sample lists fewer than 350,000 distinct CDR3 sequences; roughly 18% were seen once. This clonotype came up many times. CDR3 length: 14 amino acids. Germline CDR1 is MGHDK and CDR2 is SYGVNS. V was cut by 1 base and J by 2 bases, with 9 bases left in between. This TCR came from a man aged 18 to 30 who had mild COVID-19 (a few samples of this study predate the infection). Cell type and time point are not known. The V and J genes are TRBV25-1 and TRBJ2-7, with D tentatively TRBD1 (5 bases). Sequenced input: PBMCs or a T cell subset sorted from them (not recorded which). CDR3 in amino acids: CASSEWGRTYEQYF. The CDR3 DNA reads TGTGCCAGCAGTGAATGGGGCAGGACCTACGAGCAGTACTTC.